The 17 T cell receptor beta chains in this list originate from one sample, sequenced in a study of early T cells in non-severe SARS-CoV-2 infection. TCRdb processed the 5' RACE reads anew with MiXCR; each CDR3 protein has one entry. This table has some 49,000 distinct CDR3 sequences, approximately 12% appearing once. The sample consisted of whole blood. The receptors originated from an adult who was a healthcare worker with PCR-confirmed SARS-CoV-2 infection or an uninfected control (not recorded which).

This clonotype has more than one count but fewer than ten. The chain combines TRBV19 with TRBJ2-2; 10 bases are shared with TRBD1. V gave up 3 bases and J gave up 4 bases; unmatched junction bases: 5. The CDR3 is 16 amino acids. The V gene's germline CDR1 is LNHDA and CDR2 SQIVND (reference sequence). CDR3 in amino acids: CASSIRDRGFTGELFF. CDR3 bases: TGTGCCAGTAGTATCAGGGACAGGGGATTCACCGGGGAGCTGTTTTTT.

The genes are TRBV9 and TRBJ2-7; D is uncertain. The CDR3 is 15 residues long. V dropped 2 bases and J dropped 0 bases, with 12 bases sitting between them. Germline V gene data show CDR1 as SGDLS and CDR2 as YYNGEE. The CDR3 protein is CASSVRASPSYEQYF. CDR3 bases: TGTGCCAGCAGCGTTCGGGCCTCTCCCTCCTACGAGCAGTACTTC.

This clonotype was counted only a few times. The V and J genes are TRBV10-2 and TRBJ2-1; 8 bases align to TRBD2. Germline V gene sequence: CDR1 WSHSY, CDR2 SAAADI. The ends lost 8 bases at V and 8 bases at J; junction bases unmatched: 5. The CDR3 is made up of 12 amino acids. CDR3 amino acids: CASRGGPDEQFF. The CDR3 nucleotides read TGCGCCAGCCGGGGGGGCCCCGATGAGCAGTTCTTC.

This clonotype was observed a few times. J is TRBJ2-5 and V is TRBV28, with 7 bases aligning to TRBD1. The CDR3 extends over 14 amino acids. The V and J ends lost 6 bases and 3 bases, in that order; junction bases with no gene match: 7. Germline V gene lookup returns CDR1 MDHEN and CDR2 SYDVKM. The CDR3 region has the DNA TGTGCCAGCAGCCGACGGGACAGAGAAGAGACCCAGTACTTC. Its translation is CASSRRDREETQYF.

This clonotype was counted ten times or more. The chain employs TRBV28 and TRBJ1-2; no definite D call. Germline assignment: CDR1 MDHEN and CDR2 SYDVKM. V lost 3 bases and J lost 3, with 11 bases in between. This CDR3 has 14 residues. For the CDR3, the DNA is TGTGCCAGCAGTTTTGGAGGTGGGGACTATGGCTACACCTTC. This codes for CASSFGGGDYGYTF.

This clonotype was recorded many times. This chain links TRBV12-3 or TRBV12-4 with TRBJ2-2, with 7 bases aligning to TRBD1. The length of the CDR3 is 15 residues. Trimming removed 5 bases from V and 6 bases from J; junction bases left unmatched: 9. The CDR3 loop reads CASSPQGVFAGELFF. CDR3 DNA: TGTGCCAGCAGTCCTCAGGGGGTGTTTGCCGGGGAGCTGTTTTTT.

The CDR3 DNA reads TGTGCCAGCAAATGGGACCCAAGCACAGATACGCAGTATTTT. Its protein is CASKWDPSTDTQYF. V usage is TRBV19 and J usage is TRBJ2-3; either TRBD1 or TRBD2 may fit D (5 bases each). Germline-derived CDR1 and CDR2 are LNHDA and SQIVND (reference sequence). V lost 9 bases and J 0 bases, leaving 13 bases between the germline ends. This CDR3 spans 14 amino acids.

This chain links TRBV7-2 with TRBJ2-7; D may match TRBD1 or TRBD2 (6 bases each). There are 15 residues in the CDR3. Germline assignment: CDR1 SGHTA and CDR2 FQGNSA. V gave up 0 bases and J gave up 4 bases, with 13 bases separating them. The CDR3 DNA sequence: TGTGCCAGCAGCTTAGCGGGGGGCCGGGCGTACGAGCAGTACTTC. Its translation is CASSLAGGRAYEQYF. The variable domain in full, with the rest retrieved from reference TRBV7-2 and TRBJ2-7, is GAGVSQSPSNKVTEKGKDVELRCDPISGHTALYWYRQSLGQGLEFLIYFQGNSAPDKSGLPSDRFSAERTGGSVSTLTIQRTQQEDSAVYLCASSLAGGRAYEQYFGPGTRLTVT.

The chain couples TRBV19 to TRBJ2-4, with D perhaps TRBD1 (6 bases). CDR3 size: 17 residues. CDR1 is LNHDA and CDR2 is SQIVND in the germline V gene (reference sequence). Trimming took 3 bases from V and 0 from J, leaving 15 bases between them. CDR3: CASSIHRDTIAKNIQYF. The CDR3, as DNA: TGTGCCAGTAGTATCCACCGGGACACAATAGCCAAAAACATTCAGTACTTC.

The chain recombines TRBV5-1 with TRBJ2-1; 9 bases match TRBD2. V shed 4 bases, J shed 1 base, and the junction held 3 bases outside the gene matches. CDR1 is SGHRS, CDR2 YFSETQ, per germline. The CDR3 is 15 amino acids. Here the CDR3 reads CASSGSGGSYNEQFF. CDR3 nucleotides: TGCGCCAGCAGCGGTAGCGGGGGTTCCTACAATGAGCAGTTCTTC.

This clonotype has a count of ten or more. The chain carries TRBV5-4 and TRBJ2-7, with 10 bases aligning to TRBD1. The CDR3 contains 13 residues. Trimming took 3 bases from V and 3 from J; bases not matched to a gene: 0. Germline loops: CDR1 SGHNT, CDR2 YYREEE (reference sequence). The CDR3 here is CASSWDRGYEQYF. The CDR3 region has the DNA TGTGCCAGCAGCTGGGACAGGGGCTACGAGCAGTACTTC.

This clonotype turned up a few times. The chain links TRBV5-1 to TRBJ1-5; 8 bases are a match to TRBD1. J was trimmed by 6 bases and V by 4 bases; bases with no gene match: 6. CDR1 SGHRS and CDR2 YFSETQ come from the germline V gene. This CDR3 has 14 amino acids. This chain's CDR3 is CASSPGQGIQPQHF. For the CDR3, the DNA is TGCGCCAGCAGCCCAGGACAGGGAATTCAGCCCCAGCATTTT.

This clonotype has ten or more counts. The chain employs TRBV11-2 and TRBJ1-1; 10 nucleotides agree with TRBD1. The V and J ends lost 4 bases and 5 bases, in that order; junction bases with no gene match: 7. The CDR3 is 15 residues long. The germline V gene has CDR1 SGHAT and CDR2 FQNNGV. The CDR3 nucleotides read TGTGCCAGCAGCTCGCCGGGACAGGGGTCTACTGAAGCTTTCTTT. It specifies CASSSPGQGSTEAFF.

This clonotype was recorded at least ten times. CDR3 nucleotides: TGTGCCAGCAGCTCGCCGACCAGGGGGGAAGAAAAACTGTTTTTT. Residues: CASSSPTRGEEKLFF. J is TRBJ1-4 and V is TRBV7-9; 7 bases match TRBD1. V was pared by 4 bases and J by 8 bases, with 10 bases of the junction left unmatched. This CDR3 has 15 amino acids. Germline CDR1 is SEHNR and CDR2 is FQNEAQ (reference sequence).

This clonotype came up a few times. The CDR3 sequence is CASSRLAGGNTGELFF. CDR3 in DNA: TGTGCCAGTAGCCGCCTAGCGGGAGGCAACACCGGGGAGCTGTTTTTT. The chain has TRBV19 and TRBJ2-2; 11 bases line up with TRBD2. Germline CDR1 is LNHDA and CDR2 is SQIVND (reference sequence). The CDR3 extends over 16 amino acids. V lost 6 bases, J lost 2 bases, and 5 bases stayed unmatched.

This clonotype was seen many times. The chain employs TRBV20-1 and TRBJ1-1; D not resolved. V was clipped by 4 bases and J by 1 base, with 7 bases between them. Germline V gene data show CDR1 as DFQATT and CDR2 as SNEGSKA (reference sequence). The CDR3 length is 12 residues. The CDR3 region has the DNA TGCAGTGCTACTGGACCGAACACTGAAGCTTTCTTT. It specifies CSATGPNTEAFF.

In its sample, this clonotype was seen many times. The genes are TRBV20-1 and TRBJ1-1; D unclear. This CDR3 has 10 residues. Trimming took 5 bases from V and 3 from J, leaving 4 bases between them. Germline V gene sequence: CDR1 DFQATT, CDR2 SNEGSKA (reference sequence). The CDR3 reads CSALDTEAFF. The CDR3 DNA reads TGCAGTGCTCTCGACACTGAAGCTTTCTTT.